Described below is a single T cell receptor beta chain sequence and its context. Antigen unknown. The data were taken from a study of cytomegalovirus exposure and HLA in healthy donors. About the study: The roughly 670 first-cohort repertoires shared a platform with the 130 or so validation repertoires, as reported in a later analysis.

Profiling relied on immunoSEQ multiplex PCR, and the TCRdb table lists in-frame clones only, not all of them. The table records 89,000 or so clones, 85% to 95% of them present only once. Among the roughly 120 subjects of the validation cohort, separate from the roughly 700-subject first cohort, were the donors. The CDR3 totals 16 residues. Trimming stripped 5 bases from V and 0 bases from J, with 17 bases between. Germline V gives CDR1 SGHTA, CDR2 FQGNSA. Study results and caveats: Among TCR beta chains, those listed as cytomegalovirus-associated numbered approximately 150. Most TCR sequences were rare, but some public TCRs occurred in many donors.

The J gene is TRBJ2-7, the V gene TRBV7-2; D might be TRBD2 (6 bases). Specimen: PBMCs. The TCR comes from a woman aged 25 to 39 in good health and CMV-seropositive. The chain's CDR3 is CASSPQAGTFSYEQYF. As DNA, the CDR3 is TGTGCCAGCAGCCCACAGGCGGGAACATTCTCCTACGAGCAGTACTTC.